This T cell receptor beta chain was sequenced during a study of blood T cell repertoires in COVID-19. The CDR3 spans 14 residues. Trimming cost V 4 bases and J 6 bases; bases outside gene matches: 2. Looked up from germline, CDR1 is SGHDT and CDR2 is YYEEEE. Assay used: immunoSEQ multiplex PCR; TCRdb lists only in-frame clones, some missing. The sample lists 230,000 or so clones; roughly 88% were seen once. This clonotype was sampled from a woman aged 40 to 50 with acute COVID-19. Sequenced input: PBMCs or T cells enriched from blood (not recorded which). The chain is built from TRBV5-6 and TRBJ2-1, with TRBD2 matching over 12 bases. Here the CDR3 reads CASSASGGANEQFF. As DNA, the CDR3 is TGTGCCAGCAGCGCTAGCGGGGGGGCCAATGAGCAGTTCTTC.